This T cell receptor (beta chain) was sequenced for a study of CD4 T cells in relation to SARS-CoV-2 and coronaviruses. Study-level background: TCR beta CDR3s were sequenced after roughly 10-day antigen culture of PBMCs. Crossreactive spike epitopes shared across donors were mapped to their HLA restriction.

Trimming cost V 10 bases and J 3 bases, with 15 bases left between them. Germline lookup yields CDR1 LNHDA and CDR2 SQIVND (reference sequence). The CDR3 extends over 13 amino acids. The unexposed donors gave CD4+ T cells in about 2010-2019, prior to COVID-19. After about 11 days of culture, CD4+ T cells were isolated. As cell numbers allowed, unexposed-donor CD4+ T cells faced SARS-CoV-2 S/N and four cold-coronavirus spikes. Some 1.9 million PBMCs per well were cultured with around 10 IU/ml IL-2. Profiled with immunoSEQ multiplex PCR; TCRdb holds only in-frame clones, not every one. The repertoire includes some 21,000 clones, 76% of them detected once, and roughly 15% sits in the top ten. As concerns this clone: Antigen: not known.

The TCR originated in a human donor in good health. This chain links TRBV19 with TRBJ1-2; maybe TRBD1 (5 bases). The sequenced sample was CD4+ T cells from PBMCs, cultured in vitro. This CDR3 is CAIKKVGHYGYTF. CDR3 sequence (DNA): TGTGCCATTAAGAAGGTGGGGCACTATGGCTACACCTTC.